This T cell receptor beta chain was captured by sequencing in a study of cytomegalovirus exposure and HLA in healthy donors. Broader study findings: Earlier findings revealed that most TCR beta V segments proved productive either about 87% or about 30% of the time.

V trimming: 3 bases; J trimming: 2 bases; junction bases outside the gene matches: 1. Germline CDR1 and CDR2: MNHNY and SVGAGI (reference sequence). The length of the CDR3 is 15 residues. This clone was observed a single time. Its target is not known. PCR involved 60 Vbeta and 13 Jbeta primers. The protocol was immunoSEQ multiplex PCR, while the TCRdb copy is restricted to in-frame clones and leaves out a portion. The sample lists under 100,000 clones; roughly two thirds were seen once. Material for sequencing was PBMCs. The J gene is TRBJ2-3, the V gene TRBV6-6; 11 nucleotides align to TRBD1. The clonotype comes from a woman between 45 and 60 years old in good health and CMV-seropositive. CDR3 nucleotides: TGTGCCAGCAGTTATGGACAGGGGGCCACAGATACGCAGTATTTT. Amino acid sequence: CASSYGQGATDTQYF.